What follows describes a single T cell receptor (beta chain). Germline V CDR1 and CDR2: MNHEY, SVGEGT. CDR3 length equals 15 residues. The trim removed 2 bases at V and 5 bases at J, leaving 6 bases unmatched. This sample was taken from a study of blood T cell repertoires in COVID-19. Turning to the study itself: PBMCs, B-cell-depleted T cells, or T cells provided the cDNA or gDNA that made up the material.

Profiled with immunoSEQ multiplex PCR; TCRdb holds only in-frame clones, not every one. The data show under 200,000 clones, roughly 84% seen once. The specimen was peripheral blood. This TCR was recovered from a woman of 80 years or more with active or convalescent COVID-19. The chain employs TRBV6-2 or TRBV6-3 and TRBJ2-7; 10 positions agree with TRBD1. The DNA of the CDR3 is TGTGCCAGCAGTTACCCCGGGACAGGGGTACACGAGCAGTACTTC. This gives the protein CASSYPGTGVHEQYF.